This is a list of T cell receptor beta chains from one sample in a study of cytomegalovirus exposure and HLA in healthy donors. Generated by immunoSEQ multiplex PCR, the TCRdb table keeps only in-frame clones and is missing some. The sample yields about 120,000 clones, around three quarters seen once. The sample consisted of PBMCs. All receptors come from a man younger than 45 in good health and CMV-seropositive. Both conserved end residues are part of each CDR3. A D gene is named only where the DNA matches it firmly. Clone size is shown for a subset of rows, as once, few, many or a class of expanded clone.

V	J	size	D	CDR3	DNA
TRBV10-1	TRBJ2-7	.	TRBD1	CASSWGQAAYEQYF	TGCGCCAGCAGTTGGGGACAGGCCGCCTACGAGCAGTACTTC
TRBV9	TRBJ1-1	.	.	CASNKQGNTEAFF	TGTGCCAGCAACAAACAGGGGAACACTGAAGCTTTCTTT
TRBV2	TRBJ1-2	.	.	CASSGGALNYGYTF	TGTGCCAGCAGCGGCGGAGCCCTCAACTATGGCTACACCTTC
TRBV5-6	TRBJ2-7	.	TRBD1	CASSRDRGTYEQYF	TGTGCCAGCAGCCGGGACAGGGGAACCTACGAGCAGTACTTC
TRBV11-2	TRBJ2-3	.	.	CASSFRGRGDTQYF	TGTGCCAGCAGCTTTAGGGGGAGGGGAGATACGCAGTATTTT
TRBV2	TRBJ1-2	few	.	CASSERGQALGYTF	TGTGCCAGCAGTGAAAGGGGCCAGGCGCTTGGCTACACCTTC
TRBV2	TRBJ2-5	few	TRBD2	CASSEFTSGQETQYF	TGTGCCAGCAGTGAGTTCACTAGCGGACAAGAGACCCAGTACTTC
TRBV11-3	TRBJ2-5	.	.	CASSFVEETQYF	TGTGCCAGCAGTTTTGTAGAAGAGACCCAGTACTTC
TRBV11-2	TRBJ2-1	.	.	CASSLTGMSYNEQFF	TGTGCCAGCAGTTTAACCGGGATGTCCTACAATGAGCAGTTCTTC
TRBV15	TRBJ2-7	.	.	CATSRDPTYEQYF	TGTGCCACCAGCAGAGACCCAACCTACGAGCAGTACTTC
TRBV12-5	TRBJ2-1	.	.	CASGPDGGRTYNEQFF	TGTGCTAGTGGTCCTGACGGAGGCCGGACCTACAATGAGCAGTTCTTC
TRBV7-2	TRBJ2-7	.	TRBD2	CAVGLAGGEQYF	TGTGCCGTAGGACTAGCGGGTGGTGAGCAGTACTTC
TRBV7-8	TRBJ2-1	.	TRBD2	CASSPQSGSNPYNEQFF	TGTGCCAGCAGCCCCCAAAGCGGGAGTAACCCCTACAATGAGCAGTTCTTC
TRBV10-3	TRBJ2-2	.	TRBD2	CAITTSGNTGELFF	TGTGCCATCACAACTAGCGGGAACACCGGGGAGCTGTTTTTT
TRBV6-6	TRBJ1-1	.	.	CARGEAFF	TGTGCCAGGGGCGAAGCTTTCTTT
TRBV6-6	TRBJ2-7	.	TRBD1	CASRTGQGFYEQYF	TGTGCCAGCAGGACGGGACAGGGCTTCTACGAGCAGTACTTC